This T cell receptor beta chain was sequenced for a study of T cell repertoires in cytomegalovirus infection. On the study more broadly: CMV infection and matching HLA type were both indicated by public TCR beta signatures. Study-level findings and limits: CMV-specific HLA-C-restricted TCR beta clonotypes dominated the ex vivo response.

V lost 6 bases, J lost 7 bases, and 11 bases stayed unmatched. This CDR3 has 13 residues. Germline V CDR1 and CDR2: DFQATT, SNEGSKA (reference sequence). TCRdb re-analysed the reads in MiXCR, keeping a single row per CDR3 protein. Altogether more than 150,000 distinct CDR3 sequences are present, under 25% being singletons, with the ten largest covering around 3.1%. This clonotype was observed a handful of times. The antigen remains undetermined. Sequences were obtained from PBMCs. The TCR was taken from a human donor in good health (CMV status not recorded). Some clones in this sample may be carry-over from other donors' samples. This chain joins TRBV20-1 and TRBJ2-7; 8 positions agree with TRBD1. The CDR3 DNA reads as TGCAGTGCCGTAGGGCAGGGGGCGAGGGAGCAGTACTTC. Translating it yields CSAVGQGAREQYF.